This T cell receptor (beta chain) comes out of a study of shared clonotypes between healthy human individuals. About the study: Each donor's CD4 naive and CD4 memory cells filled three plates apiece, CD8 naive two, and CD8 memory one. Study observations and caveats: Among non-shared clonotypes, generation probabilities were lower than among those shared by all four donors. Four donors showed sharing of around 5% of naive CD4 clonotypes.

Of note for this clone: Its antigen is not identified.

Data came from immunoSEQ multiplex PCR; TCRdb stores just in-frame clones and leaves some out. The sample lists about 1.1 million clones, around three quarters occurring once. A split of CD4+ cells into CD45RA+ naive and CD45RA-negative memory subsets was performed. The specimen was memory CD4+ T cells from PBMCs. Subset: CD45RA-negative fraction. The TCR originated in a man aged 18 to 29 in good health. Some clones in this sample may be carry-over from other donors' samples.

This chain's CDR3 is CASSELAGAHNEQFF. The CDR3 DNA reads TGTGCCAGCAGTGAACTAGCGGGAGCTCACAATGAGCAGTTCTTC. This chain joins TRBV2 and TRBJ2-1; 10 bases line up with TRBD2. Trimming at V came to 2 bases and at J to 5 bases, leaving 3 bases not matched to a gene. Germline V CDR1 and CDR2: SNHLY, FYNNEI. CDR3 length: 15 residues.